This T cell receptor beta chain is from a study of blood T cell repertoires in COVID-19. In the study overall: COVID-19 samples collected from the United States, Italy and Spain covered acute and convalescent phases. Nucleic acid was either cDNA or gDNA, and it came from T cells, B-cell-depleted T cells, or PBMCs.

In the original processing: From reference gene primer amplification, estimates of nucleated cell counts were derived. Clones were sequenced by immunoSEQ multiplex PCR, and TCRdb holds only the in-frame ones, with some missing. That table gives V, J and clone size, and the DNA gave D and trimming. The sample lists some 58,000 clones, about 83% seen once, with roughly a tenth in the top ten. Enrollment of patients from Seattle took place during active infection, with longitudinal follow-up. Germline loops: CDR1 LNHDA, CDR2 SQIVND (reference sequence). V lost 5 bases, J lost 5 bases, and 15 bases lay in between. This CDR3 region has 14 residues.

J is TRBJ1-1 and V is TRBV19; no clear D gene. This TCR came from a man between 50 and 59 years old with COVID-19, enrolled during active disease. Sequencing used peripheral blood. CDR3 in DNA: TGTGCCAGTAGTGAGGGAACCCCATGGACTGAAGCTTTCTTT. Protein sequence: CASSEGTPWTEAFF.